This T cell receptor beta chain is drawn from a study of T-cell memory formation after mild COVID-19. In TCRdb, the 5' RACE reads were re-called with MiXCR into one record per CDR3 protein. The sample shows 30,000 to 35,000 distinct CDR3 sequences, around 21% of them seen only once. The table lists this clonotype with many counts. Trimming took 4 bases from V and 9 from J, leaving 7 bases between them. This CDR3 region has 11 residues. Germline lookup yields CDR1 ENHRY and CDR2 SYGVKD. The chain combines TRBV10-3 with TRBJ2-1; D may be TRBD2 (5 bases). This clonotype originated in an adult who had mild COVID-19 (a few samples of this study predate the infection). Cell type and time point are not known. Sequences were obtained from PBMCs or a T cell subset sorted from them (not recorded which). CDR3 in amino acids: CAISGAGEQFF. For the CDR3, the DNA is TGTGCCATCAGTGGGGCGGGTGAGCAGTTCTTC.